The clone carrying this T cell receptor beta chain showed up just a few times. Its antigen is not identified. The sample originates from a study of blood T cells in healthy people across ages. A sample-barcoded 5' primer and a J-beta primer mix were used in a second PCR of roughly 7 to 11 cycles. A template-switch adaptor that had 12 random nucleotides put a tag on each cDNA molecule. One entry per CDR3 protein, called by TCRdb with MiXCR from the 5' RACE reads. The repertoire has under 1,000,000 distinct CDR3 sequences, around 50% of them found once; the top ten carry around 18%. Study-level findings and limits: Unknown CMV status may confound age-related changes in expanded clones. It was held that the diversity estimates obtained from one million T cells were underestimates. It was the long-lived donors that had more naive CD4+ cells and higher diversity than aged donors.

The CDR3 is made up of 17 amino acids. In germline, CDR1 is KGHDR, CDR2 SFDVKD. V gave up 2 bases and J gave up 1 base; unmatched junction bases: 6. The clonotype originates from a man older than 75 in good health. Input material: blood. The V and J genes are TRBV24-1 and TRBJ2-1, with 8 bases identical to TRBD2. Written as DNA, the CDR3 is TGTGCCACCAGTGATTCAACCGGGACTAGATCCTACAATGAGCAGTTCTTC. As protein: CATSDSTGTRSYNEQFF.